These 32 T cell receptor beta chains share one sample of origin, sequenced in a study of human T cells and chemical hapten exposure. A single record per CDR3 protein comes from TCRdb applying MiXCR to the RACE reads. In the table there are about 270,000 distinct CDR3 sequences, approximately 7.5% of which are singletons. Described time point: pre-sensitization, week 0. As to treatment: therapeutic diphenylcyclopropenone sensitization with weekly scalp DPC. The input for sequencing was whole blood, taken in connection with sensitization to the hapten diphenylcyclopropenone (DPC). All receptors come from a man aged 18 to 29 with alopecia areata. Some clones in this sample may be carry-over from other donors' samples.

CDR3 region: CASSPGTERKTQYF. The DNA for the CDR3 is TGTGCCAGCAGCCCCGGGACAGAGCGCAAGACCCAGTACTTC. The V call is TRBV4-2, the J call TRBJ2-5, with 7 bases fitting TRBD1. J gave up 6 bases and V 4 bases, and 8 bases lay outside the gene matches. The CDR3 has 14 amino acids. CDR1 and CDR2 from the germline V gene are LGHNA and YNFKEQ.

This chain connects TRBV11-2 to TRBJ2-1, with TRBD1 matching 7 bases. Germline lookup yields CDR1 SGHAT and CDR2 FQNNGV. V was clipped by 0 bases and J by 6 bases; unmatched bases: 5. The CDR3 is 15 residues long. This CDR3 reads CASSLDRGSFNEQFF. CDR3 DNA sequence: TGTGCCAGCAGCTTAGACAGGGGGTCTTTCAATGAGCAGTTCTTC.

This clonotype appeared a few times. The chain couples TRBV5-1 to TRBJ2-5; 7 bases agree with TRBD2. Germline CDR1 SGHRS, CDR2 YFSETQ. V shed 4 bases and J 5 bases; nucleotides not matched to a gene: 14. The CDR3 extends over 16 amino acids. This CDR3 reads CASSGGDYQGLETQYF. The CDR3 bases are TGCGCCAGCAGCGGAGGGGACTACCAGGGCCTGGAGACCCAGTACTTC.

This clonotype was counted ten times or more. At one boundary the junction diverges from the germline segment, which might be a read error. The chain joins TRBV5-1 to TRBJ1-1; no reliable D call. The CDR3 covers 13 residues. In germline, CDR1 is SGHRS, CDR2 YFSETQ. CDR3 in DNA: TGTGCCAGCTCACCTCAAATGAACACTGAAGCTTTCTTT. Translation gives CASSPQMNTEAFF.

The chain is built from TRBV28 and TRBJ2-7; D is unclear. Trimming shortened V by 4 bases and J by 5 bases, and 21 bases separated the two germline ends. The CDR3 runs to 16 residues. CDR1 is MDHEN and CDR2 is SYDVKM in the germline V gene. In nucleotides, the CDR3 is TGTGCCAGCAGTTCGACCCCCAGGACGAAGGGCAACGAGCAGTACTTC. Translation: CASSSTPRTKGNEQYF.

Many counts were recorded for this clonotype. The V call is TRBV4-1, the J call TRBJ2-1; no clear D gene. V was pared by 3 bases and J by 1 base, with 13 bases between. This CDR3 contains 16 residues. CDR1 and CDR2 from the germline V gene are MGHRA and YSYEKL. The CDR3 loop is CASSQIDLISYNEQFF. CDR3 nucleotides: TGCGCCAGCAGCCAGATTGACTTAATTTCCTACAATGAGCAGTTCTTC.

The chain employs TRBV20-1 and TRBJ2-5; 7 nucleotides agree with TRBD2. This CDR3 spans 14 amino acids. Per the germline V gene, CDR1 is DFQATT and CDR2 is SNEGSKA (reference sequence). The trim removed 3 bases at V and 2 bases at J, leaving 6 bases unmatched. For the CDR3, the DNA is TGCAGTGCTAGGAGGGGAGGGAGGCAAGAGACCCAGTACTTC. It codes for CSARRGGRQETQYF.

This clonotype appeared many times. This chain connects TRBV9 to TRBJ2-3; 9 bases line up with TRBD2. Germline V gene lookup returns CDR1 SGDLS and CDR2 YYNGEE. There are 17 residues in the CDR3. V gave up 0 bases and J gave up 0 bases; unmatched junction bases: 5. CDR3 bases: TGTGCCAGCAGCGTAGGACCTAGCGGGGTTAGCACAGATACGCAGTATTTT. Its translation is CASSVGPSGVSTDTQYF.

This clonotype was picked up many times. The chain links TRBV4-1 to TRBJ2-7; the match to TRBD1 covers 8 bases. After removal of 1 base from V and 3 bases from J, the junction contained 5 bases not matched to a gene. This CDR3 spans 15 amino acids. Per germline, CDR1 MGHRA and CDR2 YSYEKL. The CDR3 nucleotides read TGCGCCAGCAGCCAAGTTCAGGGGGCTTACTACGAGCAGTACGTC. As protein: CASSQVQGAYYEQYV.

This clonotype was seen only a few times. V usage is TRBV7-3 and J usage is TRBJ2-1; D might be TRBD2 (6 bases). The ends were cut back, 2 bases at V and 10 bases at J, with 9 bases in the middle. This CDR3 comprises 12 residues. Germline-derived CDR1 and CDR2 are SGHTA and FQGTGA. The CDR3 reads CASSLAEGEQFF. DNA of the CDR3: TGTGCCAGCAGCTTAGCGGAGGGAGAGCAGTTCTTC.

The V call is TRBV4-3, the J call TRBJ2-5, with D unresolved. CDR3 size: 14 residues. V was trimmed by 0 bases and J by 2 bases, leaving 7 bases between them. Germline CDR1 reads LGHNA; CDR2 reads YSLEER. The chain's CDR3 is CASSQDWPQETQYF. DNA of the CDR3: TGCGCCAGCAGCCAAGACTGGCCGCAAGAGACCCAGTACTTC.

The chain recombines TRBV7-2 with TRBJ2-1; the match to TRBD1 covers 7 bases. J was trimmed by 5 bases and V by 7 bases; bases with no gene match: 8. CDR1 and CDR2 from the germline V gene are SGHTA and FQGNSA. The CDR3 loop spans 14 amino acids. The CDR3: CASTIGTEHNEQFF. The CDR3 DNA reads as TGTGCCAGCACCATCGGGACAGAGCACAATGAGCAGTTCTTC.

The table lists this clonotype with many counts. The chain recombines TRBV7-9 with TRBJ1-4; maybe TRBD1 (6 bases). V was cut by 3 bases and J by 3 bases, with 17 bases left in between. There are 17 residues in the CDR3. Per germline, CDR1 SEHNR and CDR2 FQNEAQ (reference sequence). For the CDR3, the DNA is TGTGCCAGCAGCTTCAGCCTTACAGGGTTGGCTAATGAAAAACTGTTTTTT. This codes for CASSFSLTGLANEKLFF.

The CDR3 loop reads CSVGTGDNYGYTF. CDR3 nucleotide sequence: TGCAGCGTCGGGACAGGGGACAACTATGGCTACACCTTC. The chain uses TRBV29-1 and TRBJ1-2; 10 bases are shared with TRBD1. Unmatched junction bases numbered 3, after V lost 6 bases and J lost 2 bases. The CDR3 is made up of 13 amino acids. The germline V gene encodes CDR1 SQVTM and CDR2 ANQGSEA.

The table lists this clonotype with a few counts. The V call is TRBV6-6, the J call TRBJ1-1, with a weak D call TRBD1 (5 bases). Trimming cost V 0 bases and J 2 bases, with 19 bases left between them. The CDR3 sequence is 18 residues long. Germline CDR1 is MNHNY and CDR2 is SVGAGI (reference sequence). The CDR3 DNA reads TGTGCCAGCAGTTACTCGAACTGGCAGGGAGGAACCAACACTGAAGCTTTCTTT. It is translated as CASSYSNWQGGTNTEAFF.

This clonotype appeared a few times. J is TRBJ2-2 and V is TRBV7-2; a possible D gene is TRBD1 (6 bases). This CDR3 is built from 14 residues. Germline V gives CDR1 SGHTA, CDR2 FQGNSA. V was clipped by 3 bases and J by 6 bases, with 11 bases between them. The CDR3 sequence: CASSLQGRPGELFF. The CDR3 DNA is TGTGCCAGCAGCTTGCAGGGGCGGCCCGGGGAGCTGTTTTTT.

This clonotype occurred a few times. The rearrangement links TRBV29-1 to TRBJ2-1, with D tentatively TRBD1 (6 bases). The CDR3 covers 13 residues. Germline V gene data show CDR1 as SQVTM and CDR2 as ANQGSEA. Trimming shortened V by 6 bases and J by 9 bases, and 18 bases separated the two germline ends. CDR3 sequence: CSVRPPDSREQFF. Here the CDR3 DNA reads TGCAGCGTACGACCTCCGGACAGTCGTGAGCAGTTCTTC.

In this sample, this clonotype turned up a few times. The J gene is TRBJ1-5, the V gene TRBV28; D gene ambiguous. This CDR3 has 16 amino acids. Deletions cut 4 bases from V and 0 bases from J, with 13 bases between. Germline V gene sequence: CDR1 MDHEN, CDR2 SYDVKM. In DNA, the CDR3 is TGTGCCAGCAGTTCCTCTTCTAGTTATAGCAATCAGCCCCAGCATTTT. Translation: CASSSSSSYSNQPQHF.

This clonotype has just a few counts. The rearrangement joins TRBV29-1 to TRBJ1-2; 8 bases are shared with TRBD1. The V and J ends lost 4 bases and 5 bases, in that order; junction bases with no gene match: 6. Germline CDR1 is SQVTM and CDR2 is ANQGSEA. CDR3 length equals 13 residues. The CDR3 loop reads CSVVVTGVYGYTF. In DNA, the CDR3 is TGCAGCGTTGTGGTGACAGGGGTATATGGCTACACCTTC. The variable domain in full, with the rest retrieved from reference TRBV29-1 and TRBJ1-2, is SAVISQKPSRDICQRGTSLTIQCQVDSQVTMMFWYRQQPGQSLTLIATANQGSEATYESGFVIDKFPISRPNLTFSTLTVSNMSPEDSSIYLCSVVVTGVYGYTFGSGTRLTVV.

The gene calls are TRBV25-1 and TRBJ2-3; 8 bases line up with TRBD2. This CDR3 spans 18 amino acids. From germline, CDR1 is MGHDK and CDR2 SYGVNS. The V and J ends lost 8 bases and 2 bases, in that order; junction bases with no gene match: 18. The CDR3 is CASAPTSVRGGPTDTQYF. For the CDR3, the DNA is TGTGCCAGCGCCCCCACGTCTGTTCGGGGGGGGCCCACAGATACGCAGTATTTT. The variable domain in full, completed from reference TRBV25-1 and TRBJ2-3, reads EADIYQTPRYLVIGTGKKITLECSQTMGHDKMYWYQQDPGMELHLIHYSYGVNSTEKGDLSSESTVSRIRTEHFPLTLESARPSHTSQYLCASAPTSVRGGPTDTQYFGPGTRLTVL.

In its sample, this clonotype was seen a few times. This chain uses TRBV4-1 with TRBJ1-1; D unclear. CDR1 is MGHRA, CDR2 YSYEKL, per germline. The V gene lost 1 base and the J gene lost 3 bases, with 9 bases spanning the gap. This CDR3 comprises 14 residues. The CDR3 spells CASSQGSVYTEAFF. The CDR3 DNA sequence: TGCGCCAGCAGCCAAGGTTCGGTGTACACTGAAGCTTTCTTT.

Worth noting for this clonotype: This may come from a read error, since a much larger clone is one base off. The chain employs TRBV6-5 and TRBJ2-7, with D perhaps matching TRBD1 or TRBD2 (6 bases each). The germline CDR1 and CDR2 sequences are MNHEY and SVGAGI. This CDR3 spans 14 amino acids. The germline V and J ends were trimmed by 0 bases and 6 bases, with 12 bases remaining between them. CDR3 sequence: CASSYSGGKTEQYF. The CDR3 coding sequence is TGTGCCAGCAGTTACTCAGGGGGGAAGACCGAGCAGTACTTC.

The table lists this clonotype with a few counts. The chain couples TRBV6-2 or TRBV6-3 to TRBJ2-1; 10 nucleotides line up with TRBD2. The V gene's germline CDR1 is MNHEY and CDR2 SVGEGT. This CDR3 is 16 amino acids long. With V trimmed by 4 bases and J by 2 bases, 5 bases remained unmatched. The CDR3 region has the DNA TGTGCCAGCAGTTCAACAAGCGGGGGGGCCTACAATGAGCAGTTCTTC. Translating it yields CASSSTSGGAYNEQFF.

The J gene is TRBJ1-3, the V gene TRBV7-6, with unresolved D. The CDR3 runs to 16 residues. Trimming took off 5 bases at V and 2 bases at J, with 16 bases between the two ends. Germline CDR1 SGHVS, CDR2 FNYEAQ. The CDR3: CASSPSPLKAGNTIYF. The CDR3 DNA sequence: TGTGCCAGCAGCCCCAGCCCCCTCAAAGCTGGAAACACCATATATTTT.

The chain links TRBV5-6 to TRBJ1-2; D unresolved. CDR3 length: 14 amino acids. CDR1 is SGHDT and CDR2 is YYEEEE in the germline V gene. Deletions cut 2 bases from V and 3 bases from J, with 11 bases between. The CDR3 loop is CASSFSGADYGYTF. The CDR3 DNA is TGTGCCAGCAGCTTTAGTGGCGCGGACTATGGCTACACCTTC.

The CDR3 region has the DNA TGTGCCAGCAGCCCAGACCTTCTAGCCAAAAACATTCAGTACTTC. Translated, it gives CASSPDLLAKNIQYF. The V call is TRBV11-2, the J call TRBJ2-4; unclear D gene. The CDR3 has 15 residues. Germline V lookup: CDR1 SGHAT, CDR2 FQNNGV. V lost 5 bases and J 0 bases, leaving 11 bases between the germline ends.

This clonotype was seen a handful of times. This sequence joins TRBV5-1 and TRBJ1-1; 7 bases align to TRBD1. CDR1 and CDR2 (germline): SGHRS, YFSETQ. The CDR3 runs to 15 residues. Unmatched junction bases numbered 7, after V lost 3 bases and J lost 2 bases. The CDR3 is CASSWSTGLNTEAFF. CDR3 nucleotide sequence: TGCGCCAGCAGCTGGTCGACAGGGCTAAACACTGAAGCTTTCTTT. Supplemented by reference TRBV5-1 and TRBJ1-1, the full variable domain reads KAGVTQTPRYLIKTRGQQVTLSCSPISGHRSVSWYQQTPGQGLQFLFEYFSETQRNKGNFPGRFSGRQFSNSRSEMNVSTLELGDSALYLCASSWSTGLNTEAFFGQGTRLTVV.

The table lists this clonotype with many counts. The CDR3 sequence: CSADHSSGGARTDTQYF. The CDR3 DNA is TGCAGTGCTGACCACTCTAGCGGGGGGGCCCGGACAGATACGCAGTATTTT. The chain couples TRBV20-1 to TRBJ2-3, with 12 bases lining up with TRBD2. The V gene's germline CDR1 is DFQATT and CDR2 SNEGSKA (reference sequence). The CDR3 has 17 residues. The V and J ends lost 5 bases and 3 bases, in that order; junction bases with no gene match: 12.

This clonotype occurred a few times. The gene calls are TRBV3-1 and TRBJ2-1; 8 bases match TRBD1. V was pared by 0 bases and J by 7 bases, with 5 bases of the junction left unmatched. CDR3 size: 15 residues. Germline assignment: CDR1 LGHDT and CDR2 YNNKEL (reference sequence). The CDR3 coding sequence is TGTGCCAGCAGCCAAGATCAGCAGGGGGCGAATGAGCAGTTCTTC. Translating gives CASSQDQQGANEQFF.

The chain couples TRBV15 to TRBJ2-7; 9 bases agree with TRBD1. This CDR3 has 15 residues. Unmatched junction bases numbered 5, after V lost 4 bases and J lost 1 base. CDR1 LNHNV and CDR2 YYDKDF come from the germline V gene (reference sequence). CDR3 loop: CATSTGDRGSYEQYF. CDR3 coding DNA: TGTGCCACCAGCACGGGTGACAGGGGGTCCTACGAGCAGTACTTC.

This clonotype appeared a few times. The V and J genes are TRBV4-3 and TRBJ2-1; 8 nucleotides match TRBD1. Germline lookup yields CDR1 LGHNA and CDR2 YSLEER. The trim removed 0 bases at V and 10 bases at J, leaving 14 bases unmatched. The CDR3 runs to 17 residues. The CDR3 coding sequence is TGCGCCAGCAGCCAAGATCGTGGTAGGTCAGGGGGCCGGGAGCAGTTCTTC. This translates into CASSQDRGRSGGREQFF.

This chain links TRBV6-2 or TRBV6-3 with TRBJ2-5, with 9 nucleotides matching TRBD2. CDR1 is MNHEY and CDR2 is SVGEGT in the germline V gene. The V gene end was trimmed by 2 bases and the J gene end by 4 bases; junction bases not matched to a gene: 5. The CDR3 contains 15 residues. The CDR3 region is CASSYVGTSRETQYF. In DNA form, the CDR3 reads TGTGCCAGCAGTTACGTGGGGACTAGCAGAGAGACCCAGTACTTC.